This T cell receptor beta chain was recorded in a study of blood T cell repertoires in COVID-19. Study as a whole: Italy, Spain and the United States were the sources of the convalescent and acute COVID-19 samples. T cells, B-cell-depleted T cells, or PBMCs supplied cDNA or gDNA.

This CDR3 is built from 12 residues. In germline, CDR1 is KGHSH, CDR2 LQKENI. V gave up 1 base and J gave up 13 bases, with 13 bases separating them. Original methodology: It was from reference gene primer amplification that nucleated cell counts were estimated. Assay: immunoSEQ multiplex PCR; the TCRdb copy retains only in-frame clones and omits some. V and J calls plus clone size are reproduced from that table; the DNA served to infer D and trimming. The data hold 200,000 to 250,000 clones, with approximately 86% observed a single time. This sequence joins TRBV18 and TRBJ1-2, with D uncertain. This TCR was sampled from a woman under 40 who had recovered from COVID-19. Sequencing was performed on peripheral blood. The CDR3 DNA sequence: TGTGCCAGCTCACCACTGGAGGGCGAGGGCACCTTC. Translating gives CASSPLEGEGTF.